Below, 5 T cell receptor beta chains from the same sample are listed, as sequenced in a study of blood T cell repertoires in COVID-19. Measured with immunoSEQ multiplex PCR; TCRdb has only the in-frame clones, and not every one. The table has 110,000 or so clones, 60% to 85% seen once. Sequenced: peripheral blood. The receptor source for this set is an older man with acute or convalescent COVID-19.

This chain links TRBV5-5 with TRBJ1-2; TRBD1 matches at 8 bases. CDR1 is SGHKS, CDR2 YYEKEE, per germline (reference sequence). V lost 4 bases to trimming and J lost 1 base; unmatched junction nucleotides: 6. The CDR3 sequence is 15 residues long. CDR3 DNA sequence: TGTGCCAGCAGCCTGGGACAGGCCCGTAACTATGGCTACACCTTC. It codes for CASSLGQARNYGYTF. The whole variable domain, remainder taken from reference TRBV5-5 and TRBJ1-2, is DAGVTQSPTHLIKTRGQQVTLRCSPISGHKSVSWYQQVLGQGPQFIFQYYEKEERGRGNFPDRFSARQFPNYSSELNVNALLLGDSALYLCASSLGQARNYGYTFGSGTRLTVV.

J is TRBJ1-4 and V is TRBV7-2, with TRBD1 as a possible D gene (5 bases). CDR3 size: 12 residues. Germline-derived CDR1 and CDR2 are SGHTA and FQGNSA. The V and J ends lost 7 bases and 8 bases respectively, with 11 bases between them. The CDR3 region has the DNA TGTGCCAGCAAACAGGAGAGAGAAAAACTGTTTTTT. Protein: CASKQEREKLFF.

This chain joins TRBV5-5 and TRBJ1-6; 9 positions agree with TRBD1. Germline V lookup: CDR1 SGHKS, CDR2 YYEKEE (reference sequence). With V trimmed by 5 bases and J by 9 bases, 18 bases remained unmatched. CDR3 length equals 18 residues. The CDR3 DNA reads as TGTGCCAGCAGATCACAGGGGACAGGGACTCGTCCCCCTTCACCCCTCCACTTT. Translated: CASRSQGTGTRPPSPLHF.

V is TRBV30 and J is TRBJ1-4, with D possibly being TRBD1 (5 bases). The CDR3 consists of 13 residues. V lost 4 bases and J lost 8, with 14 bases in between. Per germline, CDR1 GTSNPN and CDR2 SVGIG (reference sequence). CDR3 sequence reads: CAWNPGLEEKLFF. Here the CDR3 DNA reads TGTGCCTGGAATCCAGGGCTAGAAGAAAAACTGTTTTTT.

This chain links TRBV5-6 with TRBJ1-6, with 10 bases identical to TRBD1. Germline loops: CDR1 SGHDT, CDR2 YYEEEE. The trim removed 4 bases at V and 7 bases at J, leaving 5 bases unmatched. CDR3 length: 15 amino acids. The CDR3 sequence: CASSHGQGENSPLHF. The CDR3 coding sequence is TGTGCCAGCAGCCACGGACAGGGGGAGAATTCACCCCTCCACTTT.